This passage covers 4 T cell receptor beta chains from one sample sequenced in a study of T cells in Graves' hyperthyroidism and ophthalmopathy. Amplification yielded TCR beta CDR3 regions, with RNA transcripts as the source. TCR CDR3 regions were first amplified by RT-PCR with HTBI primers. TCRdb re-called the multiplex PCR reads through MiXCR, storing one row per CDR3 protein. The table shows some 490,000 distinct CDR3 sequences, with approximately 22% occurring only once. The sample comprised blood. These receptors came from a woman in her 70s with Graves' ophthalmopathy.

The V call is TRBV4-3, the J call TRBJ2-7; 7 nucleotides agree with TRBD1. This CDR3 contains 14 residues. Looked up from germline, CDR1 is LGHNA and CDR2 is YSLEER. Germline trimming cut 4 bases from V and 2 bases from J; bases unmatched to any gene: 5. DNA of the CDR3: TGCGCCAGCAGCCGCAAGACAGGGCCCTACGAGCAGTACTTC. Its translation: CASSRKTGPYEQYF.

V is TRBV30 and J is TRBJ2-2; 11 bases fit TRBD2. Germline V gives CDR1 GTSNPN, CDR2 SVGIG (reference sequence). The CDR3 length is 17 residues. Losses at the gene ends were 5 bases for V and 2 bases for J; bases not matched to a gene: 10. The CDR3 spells CAWGTSGRGPNTGELFF. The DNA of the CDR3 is TGTGCCTGGGGGACTAGCGGAAGGGGCCCAAACACCGGGGAGCTGTTTTTT.

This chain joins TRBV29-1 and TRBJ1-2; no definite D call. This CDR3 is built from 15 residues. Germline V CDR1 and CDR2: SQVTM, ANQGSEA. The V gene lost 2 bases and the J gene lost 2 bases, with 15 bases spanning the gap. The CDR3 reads CSVERLLEGNYGYTF. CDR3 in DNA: TGCAGCGTTGAAAGGCTTTTAGAGGGAAACTATGGCTACACCTTC.

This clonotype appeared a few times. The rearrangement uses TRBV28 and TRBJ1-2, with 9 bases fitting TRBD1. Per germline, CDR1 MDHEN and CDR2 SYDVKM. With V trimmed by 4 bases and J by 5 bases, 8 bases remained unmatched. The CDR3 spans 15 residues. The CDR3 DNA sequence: TGTGCCAGCAGTTCCGGACAGGGGAGGGTTTATGGCTACACCTTC. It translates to CASSSGQGRVYGYTF.